The T cell receptor beta chain described here comes from a study of cytomegalovirus exposure and HLA in healthy donors (dated by TCRdb to 2016 to 2017). Turning to the overall study: An earlier analysis of a few hundred of the donors reported under 300 Gb of sequence data and around 120 million unique TCR beta sequences obtained from some 200 million T cells. Of the roughly 390 genotyped donors, less than 90% were placed in the genetic ancestry cluster associated with self-reported Caucasian donors. Across around 400 genotyped donors of the cohort, an average of approximately 240,000 unique TCR beta nucleotide sequences per donor were sequenced, and roughly a sixth of those sequences were non-productive. Donor age, sex, ethnicity and CMV serostatus were compiled alongside the repertoire data. An earlier analysis of around 580 of the donors used high-throughput TCR beta sequencing to judge whether each TCR beta V gene segment behaved as functional or pseudogenic. The number of typed donors differed by locus: 629-630 for A, B, C, DRB1 and DQB1; 522 for DQA1; 606 for DPA1; and approximately 450 for DPB1. Rather than using new phenotypic data, the later analysis identified candidate immune exposures from TCR beta sequences and from how often those sequences occurred across donors. A later genetic analysis used genome-wide SNP genotypes for about 65% of the roughly 700 donors, treating that subset as a discovery cohort. Along with the roughly 670-subject first cohort, a separate validation cohort of over a hundred different subjects was used. Every discovery cohort repertoire had been produced on one sequencing platform. Using immunosequencing, the study profiled T cell repertoires from about 620 subjects and related those repertoires to cytomegalovirus serostatus. A later analysis re-examined previously published TCR beta repertoires from about 700 donors and added high-resolution HLA genotyping to investigate patterns of TCR occurrence. About 5 DR-DQ haplotypes were handled as single units for association and clustering, since linkage in the cohort was strong. HLA typing included class I and class II loci at four-digit resolution. The aim of the study was to test whether cataloging public T cell receptors could identify signatures of past pathogen exposure. To predict cytomegalovirus infection status, the study brought together high-throughput TCR immunosequencing, statistical association of individual TCRs with disease status, and machine learning. Approximately 310 gigabases of sequencing data and approximately 84 million unique TCR sequences were included in an early release covering around 650 HLA-typed donors.

The cohort consisted of hundreds of healthy bone marrow donors. At the time of sampling, all cohort members were nominally healthy, though unrecorded immune exposures were likely present. The donor was CMV seropositive and was included in the group of approximately 300 seropositive cohort members. A peripheral blood sample was collected from each donor, and TCR beta sequencing was performed on peripheral blood mononuclear cells. Genomic DNA extraction from the blood cell samples was performed with the Qiagen DNeasy Blood Extraction Kit. The paper as a whole reports these results and caveats: Compared with equally common non-associated chains, HLA-associated TCR beta chains in a later analysis were more clonally expanded and had lower generation probabilities. Because the 87-base-pair reads could not distinguish some IMGT-functional V segments, including TRBV6-2 and TRBV6-3, those segments were excluded. A few of the identified cytomegalovirus-associated TCR beta chains were confirmed in vitro to be specific for cytomegalovirus antigens. In a later analysis, TCR association rates were found to vary across HLA loci, with the most associated TCRs seen for DRB1 alleles and the fewest for HLA-C alleles. According to the authors, the approach could potentially be generalized to other disease states and immunological phenotypes. Strong co-occurrence of HLA alleles, especially DR and DQ, made assigning TCR associations to individual alleles difficult. In a later genetic analysis, fewer N-insertions in productive TCRs were reported among donors in an Asian-associated ancestry cluster than the 666-donor mean. Broadly in line with IMGT annotations, most TCR beta V segments showed up in productive rearrangements about 87% or about 30% of the time in an earlier analysis of 587 of the donors. A later genetic analysis associated a missense DCLRE1C variant with V-gene and J-gene trimming of TCR beta chains, and an independent cohort replicated the association. Several of the top co-occurrence clusters appeared to be linked to parvovirus B19, influenza, CMV and Epstein-Barr virus, according to a later analysis. Because some donors lacked HLA typing at each locus, the association tests relied only on the typed subset. CMV serostatus was the only immune exposure information available for the cohort. Correlated functional status among segregating V segments might reflect linkage disequilibrium, but an unknown experimental factor could not be ruled out. A total of about 150 TCR beta chains were listed by the study as associated with cytomegalovirus. A further reported finding was that TCR beta sequences accurately predicted the HLA-A and HLA-B alleles for most subjects in the first cohort. In a later analysis, most CMV-associated TCR beta chains were found to appear HLA-restricted, with HLA associations seemingly driven largely by CMV exposure. Most TCR sequences were seen in very few donors, while some public TCRs were found in many individuals. The cohort was sequenced for TCR beta chains only, and without alpha or paired-chain data the features that could be detected were limited. Specific HLA alleles were associated with about 17,000 TCR beta sequences at a false discovery rate of 0.05 in a later analysis. A cluster of highly shared sequence variants was judged likely to be a technical artifact of the sequencing pipeline. Seventeen rarely observed V segments, including chromosome 9 orphons, were excluded from the earlier analysis of several hundred of the donors because counts were too low. Presence/absence analyses assumed roughly uniform sequencing depth across donors, an assumption that may not hold. Cytomegalovirus status was reported to be diagnosed by the classifier with high specificity and sensitivity in both the original and validation cohorts.

As to this clone: Its cognate antigen has yet to be identified. One base away there is no much larger clone; base qualities are not given.

Measured from the cysteine to the phenylalanine, the CDR3 is 16 residues long. The retained sequence is limited to the CDR3, 48 bases, with the frame set at the first base. Unmatched junction bases come to 7, with V trimmed by 0 bases and J by 5 bases. CDR1 and CDR2 were assigned from the germline V gene as SGDLS and YYNGEE. Receptor libraries were prepared by the immunoSEQ multiplex PCR assay. For the multiplex PCR, a mixture combining 60 forward primers for TCR Vbeta segments and 13 reverse primers for TCR Jbeta segments was used. The CDR3 region of rearranged TCR beta genes was amplified from genomic DNA by a multiplex PCR assay. The amplified TCR beta libraries were sequenced on the Illumina HiSeq System as 87-base-pair reads. As for the authors' bioinformatics: A later analysis tallied around 80 million unique TCR beta chains across the 666 repertoires, and approximately 9.9 million of those chains were shared by two or more donors. To remove PCR and sequencing errors, raw reads were error-corrected and collapsed into unique sequences using a nearest-neighbor algorithm that merged closely related sequences. To assign V, D and J gene segments, CDR3 sequences were aligned to IMGT reference sequences. For a sequence to be retained, a match of at least six nucleotides was required to both a V gene segment and a J gene segment. A rearrangement counted as productive if the CDR3 had no stop codons and remained in frame with V and J, and every other rearrangement counted as non-productive. Following IMGT convention, CDR3 was defined as the stretch from the second conserved V-encoded cysteine up to the conserved J-encoded phenylalanine. The earlier analysis of 587 of the donors excluded sequences that lacked an unambiguous match to a single V gene segment. In an earlier analysis of some 590 of the donors, V segments were called functional above 56.7% productive rearrangements and were called segregating when the between-donor standard deviation exceeded 5%. To diagnose cytomegalovirus status from the catalog of TCR beta chain sequences, a statistical classification framework was built. In a later analysis, TCR nucleotide sequences were compared against IMGT/GENE-DB human TR gene sequences so that V and J genes could be assigned. Using the TCRdist pipeline, a later analysis assigned CDR3 sequences along with most-parsimonious VDJ recombination scenarios. In a later analysis, each TCR beta chain was defined by its CDR3 amino acid sequence together with its V-gene family, and reads without a unique V-gene family were excluded. In a later analysis, around 650 highly shared, low-generation-probability nucleotide sequences were removed to address suspected cross-contamination and a sequencing artifact. For each public chain, a later analysis derived a clonal expansion index from normalized ranks of inferred template counts within each repertoire. In a later analysis, generation probabilities were computed with a VDJ recombination model fitted to out-of-frame rearrangements, and the resulting probabilities were checked against IGoR. In a later analysis, hypergeometric tests were used to score TCR-TCR, TCR-HLA and TCR-CMV co-occurrence, with a repertoire-size bias correction applied to TCR pairs. To estimate false discovery rates, a later analysis permuted the HLA or CMV assignments 20 times. In a later analysis, co-occurring TCRs were grouped with DBSCAN, and TCRdist sequence similarity was added when clustering was performed within HLA-allele-positive subsets. Repertoires with fewer than 30,000 or more than 120,000 public chains, plus five repertoires with anomalous nucleotide sharing, were excluded from co-occurrence clustering. TCRdb carries this immuneACCESS record with in-frame sequences only. Its versions omit some clonotypes, under half of them owing to an unresolved V gene in the studies checked, with the rest unexplained. That table is the source of V, J and clone size, and D and trimming were worked out from the DNA. The sample table shows approximately 140,000 clones, and 63% are seen once. The top ten clones comprise approximately 6.6% of the sample.

Material: PBMCs. This receptor was identified in a woman aged 55-70 years in good health and CMV-seropositive. The chain employs TRBV9 and TRBJ2-2; TRBD2 lines up with 7 middle nucleotides. The CDR3 amino acid sequence is: CASSVGAGVGTGELFF. The nucleotides read TGTGCCAGCAGCGTAGGTGCGGGAGTGGGGACCGGGGAGCTGTTTTTT. With all but the CDR3 taken from the reference TRBV9 and TRBJ2-2 genes, the full variable domain is: DSGVTQTPKHLITATGQRVTLRCSPRSGDLSVYWYQQSLDQGLQFLIQYYNGEERAKGNILERFSAQQFPDLHSELNLSSLELGDSALYFCASSVGAGVGTGELFFGEGSRLTVL.